This T cell receptor (beta chain) emerged from a study of PD-L1 blockade in urothelial cancer. Within the sample, this clone is medium-sized (0.01 to 0.1%). Germline CDR1 reads SGDLS; CDR2 reads YYNGEE. Trimming stripped 0 bases from V and 10 bases from J, with 11 bases between. The length of the CDR3 is 14 residues. Data came from immunoSEQ multiplex PCR; TCRdb stores just in-frame clones and leaves some out. Of more than 1,500 clones listed, around 32% are singletons. V and J are TRBV9 and TRBJ1-6; D remains ambiguous. The specimen comprised tumor tissue, sampled before atezolizumab (anti-PD-L1) treatment. This receptor was identified in a woman in her sixties with urothelial cancer. This chain's CDR3 is CASSVEAGISPLHF. The CDR3 DNA reads TGTGCCAGCAGCGTAGAAGCCGGTATCTCACCCCTCCACTTT. The variable domain in full, completed from reference TRBV9 and TRBJ1-6, reads DSGVTQTPKHLITATGQRVTLRCSPRSGDLSVYWYQQSLDQGLQFLIQYYNGEERAKGNILERFSAQQFPDLHSELNLSSLELGDSALYFCASSVEAGISPLHFGNGTRLTVT.